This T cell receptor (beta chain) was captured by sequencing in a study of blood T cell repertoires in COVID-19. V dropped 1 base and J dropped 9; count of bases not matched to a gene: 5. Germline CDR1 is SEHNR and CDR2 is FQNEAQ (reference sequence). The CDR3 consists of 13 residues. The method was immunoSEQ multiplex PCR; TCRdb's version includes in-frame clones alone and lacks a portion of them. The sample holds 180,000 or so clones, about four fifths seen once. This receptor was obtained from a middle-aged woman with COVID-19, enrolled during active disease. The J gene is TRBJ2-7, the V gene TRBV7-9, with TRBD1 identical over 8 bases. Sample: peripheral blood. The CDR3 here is CASSLVQGEGQYF. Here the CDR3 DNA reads TGTGCCAGCAGCTTAGTACAGGGGGAAGGGCAGTACTTC.